Presented here are 8 T cell receptor beta chains from one specimen sequenced in a study of tumor-infiltrating lymphocytes in primary liver carcinoma. Co-extracting RNA and DNA was done with roughly 17-31 mg of unsorted bulk tissue as input. The input was approximately 0.45 ug total RNA; TCR beta cDNA was made from it with a constant-region primer. The TCR beta library was amplified through three nested multiplex PCR rounds in a modified ARM-PCR procedure. Both of the initial two PCR rounds ran for approximately 11 cycles and employed TRBV1-TRBV30 forward primers alongside a C-beta reverse primer. Each CDR3 protein gets one entry after TCRdb re-called the multiplex PCR reads with MiXCR. The table lists some 190,000 distinct CDR3 sequences, around four fifths of them singletons. Material: tumor tissue from primary liver carcinoma. These receptors all stem from a man aged 40-49 years with primary liver carcinoma and hepatitis B virus infection.

As for this clonotype: Sequence at one end of the junction differs from germline and may be a read error. The V and J genes are TRBV6-5 and TRBJ2-3; TRBD2 aligns across 10 bases. CDR3 length: 15 residues. Germline values: CDR1 MNHEY, CDR2 SVGAGI. The CDR3 DNA reads TGTGCCAGCAACGCAGTACTAGCGGGAACAGATACGCTGTATTTT. Amino acids: CASNAVLAGTDTLYF.

The rearrangement joins TRBV29-1 to TRBJ2-3, with 9 bases fitting TRBD2. The CDR3 length is 14 residues. V was clipped by 3 bases and J by 4 bases; unmatched bases: 5. Germline V gene data show CDR1 as SQVTM and CDR2 as ANQGSEA. CDR3 DNA sequence: TGCAGCGTTGAGTGTAGCGGGAGTGCAGATACGCAGTATTTT. This sequence encodes CSVECSGSADTQYF.

Note on this clonotype: A read error may account for a junction end that differs from germline. This chain joins TRBV29-1 and TRBJ2-3; D assignment may be TRBD1 or TRBD2 (5 bases each). Germline lookup yields CDR1 SQVTM and CDR2 ANQGSEA. CDR3 length: 15 residues. The CDR3 spells CSVKVGAGITDTQYF. In DNA form, the CDR3 reads TGCAGCGTTAAGGTCGGGGCCGGCATCACAGATACACAGTATTTT.

At least ten counts were recorded for this clonotype. The chain has TRBV6-2 or TRBV6-3 and TRBJ1-2, with a tentative D call TRBD1 (6 bases). Trimming stripped 6 bases from V and 5 bases from J, with 16 bases between. The germline CDR1 and CDR2 sequences are MNHEY and SVGEGT. CDR3 length: 14 amino acids. The CDR3 DNA is TGTGCCAGCAGAACCCCGGCGCAGGGGTATGGCTACACCTTC. Translated: CASRTPAQGYGYTF.

This clonotype was seen ten or more times. The gene calls are TRBV29-1 and TRBJ2-1, with TRBD2 identical over 11 bases. With 6 bases clipped from V and 2 bases from J, the junction kept 9 bases outside the gene matches. The germline CDR1 and CDR2 sequences are SQVTM and ANQGSEA. This CDR3 has 16 residues. The CDR3 nucleotides read TGCAGCGTCGTCGGACTAGCGGGTCCGGCCTACAATGAGCAGTTCTTC. It encodes CSVVGLAGPAYNEQFF.

The rearrangement joins TRBV28 to TRBJ1-5; D uncertain. The CDR3 is made up of 16 amino acids. Germline V gives CDR1 MDHEN, CDR2 SYDVKM. V lost 4 bases and J 8 bases, leaving 21 bases between the germline ends. The CDR3 spells CASSYNPNLSNKPQHF. In DNA form, the CDR3 reads TGTGCCAGCAGTTATAACCCCAATTTATCAAATAAGCCCCAGCATTTT.

This clonotype was seen a single time. Sequence at one end of the junction differs from germline and may be a read error. The chain combines TRBV29-1 with TRBJ2-5; D is uncertain. Germline V gene data show CDR1 as SQVTM and CDR2 as ANQGSEA. The CDR3 sequence is 13 residues long. CDR3 sequence (DNA): TGCAGCGTTGAAGGTCAGGACCGTGAGACCAAGTACTTC. Amino acid sequence: CSVEGQDRETKYF.

The V and J genes are TRBV6-2 or TRBV6-3 and TRBJ1-2; D gene uncertain. This CDR3 spans 16 amino acids. Trimming left V 9 bases short and J 6 bases short, with 26 bases between. Germline V lookup: CDR1 MNHEY, CDR2 SVGEGT. CDR3 nucleotides: TGTGCCAGTGGTCCGAGCGCAACCTTTACATTCAATGGCTACACCTTC. This sequence encodes CASGPSATFTFNGYTF.